This T cell receptor beta chain was obtained from a study of memory CD4+ T cells and cytomegalovirus serostatus. Trimming took 4 bases from V and 6 from J; bases not matched to a gene: 9. Germline V CDR1 and CDR2: MRHNA, SNTAGT. CDR3 size: 16 residues. The sort gate was single viable CD3+CD4+CD8-CD45RO+ cells for memory CD4+ T cells. Data came from immunoSEQ multiplex PCR; TCRdb stores just in-frame clones and leaves some out. Found here are 35,000 to 50,000 clones, 78% of them singletons; the top ten hold less than 0.6%. The chain carries TRBV6-4 and TRBJ2-2; 9 bases are shared with TRBD1. The sample comprised memory CD4+ T cells from blood. This TCR was recovered from an adult in good health and CMV-seronegative. The CDR3 loop is CASSVEGQGTPGELFF. CDR3 nucleotide sequence: TGTGCCAGCAGTGTGGAGGGACAGGGTACCCCCGGGGAGCTGTTTTTT.